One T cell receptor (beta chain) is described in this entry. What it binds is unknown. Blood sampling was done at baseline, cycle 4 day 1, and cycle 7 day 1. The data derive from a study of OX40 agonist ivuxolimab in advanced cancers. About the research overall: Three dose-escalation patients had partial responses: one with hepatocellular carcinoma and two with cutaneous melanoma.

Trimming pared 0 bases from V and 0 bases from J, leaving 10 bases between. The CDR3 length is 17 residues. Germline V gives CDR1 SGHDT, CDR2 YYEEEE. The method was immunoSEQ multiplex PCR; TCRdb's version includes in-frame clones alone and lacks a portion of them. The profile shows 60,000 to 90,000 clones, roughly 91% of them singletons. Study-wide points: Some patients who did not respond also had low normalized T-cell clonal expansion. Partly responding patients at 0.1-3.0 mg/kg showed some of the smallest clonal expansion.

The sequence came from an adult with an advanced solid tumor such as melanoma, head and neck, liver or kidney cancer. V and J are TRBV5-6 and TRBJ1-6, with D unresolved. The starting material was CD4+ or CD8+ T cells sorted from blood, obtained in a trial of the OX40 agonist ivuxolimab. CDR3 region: CASSLEAGVSYNSPLHF. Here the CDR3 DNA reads TGTGCCAGCAGCTTGGAAGCGGGCGTCTCCTATAATTCACCCCTCCACTTT.